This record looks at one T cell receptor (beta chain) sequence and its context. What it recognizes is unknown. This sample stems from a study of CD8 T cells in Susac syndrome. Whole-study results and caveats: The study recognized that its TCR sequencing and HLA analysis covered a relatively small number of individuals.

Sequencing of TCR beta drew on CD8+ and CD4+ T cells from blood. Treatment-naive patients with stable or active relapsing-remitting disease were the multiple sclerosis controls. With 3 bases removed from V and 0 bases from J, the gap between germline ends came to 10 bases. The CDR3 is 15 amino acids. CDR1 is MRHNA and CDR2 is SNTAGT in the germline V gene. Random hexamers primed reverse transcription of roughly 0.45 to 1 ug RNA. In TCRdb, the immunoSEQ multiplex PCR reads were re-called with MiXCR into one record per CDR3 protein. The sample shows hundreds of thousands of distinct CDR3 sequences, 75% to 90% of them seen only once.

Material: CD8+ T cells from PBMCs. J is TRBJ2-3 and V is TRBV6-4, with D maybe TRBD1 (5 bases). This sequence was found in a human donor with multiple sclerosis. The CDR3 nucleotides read TGTGCCAGCAGTGAGACAGTCTCTAGCACAGATACGCAGTATTTT. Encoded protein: CASSETVSSTDTQYF.